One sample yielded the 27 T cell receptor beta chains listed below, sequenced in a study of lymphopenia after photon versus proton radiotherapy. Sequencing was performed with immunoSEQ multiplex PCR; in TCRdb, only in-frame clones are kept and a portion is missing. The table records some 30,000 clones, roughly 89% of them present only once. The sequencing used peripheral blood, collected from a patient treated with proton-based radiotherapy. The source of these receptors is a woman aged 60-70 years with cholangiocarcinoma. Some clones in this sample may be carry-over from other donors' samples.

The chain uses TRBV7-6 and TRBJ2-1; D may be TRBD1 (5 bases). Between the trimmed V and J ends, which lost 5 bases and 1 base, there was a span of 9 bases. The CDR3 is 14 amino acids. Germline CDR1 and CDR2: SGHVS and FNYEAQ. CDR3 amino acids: CASSAQGSYNEQFF. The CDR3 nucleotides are TGTGCCAGCAGCGCCCAGGGTTCCTACAATGAGCAGTTCTTC. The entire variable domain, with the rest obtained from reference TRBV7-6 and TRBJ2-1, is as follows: GAGVSQSPRYKVTKRGQDVALRCDPISGHVSLYWYRQALGQGPEFLTYFNYEAQQDKSGLPNDRFSAERPEGSISTLTIQRTEQRDSAMYRCASSAQGSYNEQFFGPGTRLTVL.

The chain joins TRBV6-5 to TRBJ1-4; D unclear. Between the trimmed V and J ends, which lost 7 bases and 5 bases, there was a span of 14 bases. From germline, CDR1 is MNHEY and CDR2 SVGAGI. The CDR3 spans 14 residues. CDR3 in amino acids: CASTPARENEKLFF. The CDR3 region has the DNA TGTGCCAGCACCCCGGCGAGGGAAAATGAAAAACTGTTTTTT.

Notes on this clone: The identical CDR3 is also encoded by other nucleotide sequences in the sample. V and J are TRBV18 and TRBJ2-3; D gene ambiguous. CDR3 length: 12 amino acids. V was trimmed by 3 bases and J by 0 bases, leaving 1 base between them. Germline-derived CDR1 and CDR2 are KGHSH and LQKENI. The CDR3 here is CASSPSTDTQYF. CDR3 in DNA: TGTGCCAGCTCACCGAGCACAGATACGCAGTATTTT.

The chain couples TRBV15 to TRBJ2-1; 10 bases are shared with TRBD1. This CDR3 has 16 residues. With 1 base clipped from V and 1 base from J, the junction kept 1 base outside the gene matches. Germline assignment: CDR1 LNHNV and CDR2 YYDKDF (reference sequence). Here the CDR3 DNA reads TGTGCCACCAGCAGAGGGGGACAGGGGTCCTACAATGAGCAGTTCTTC. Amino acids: CATSRGGQGSYNEQFF.

The DNA for the CDR3 is TGTGCCAGCAGTTTGACGCGGGACAGGGGCAGGCGGCAGCCCCAGCATTTT. Translating it yields CASSLTRDRGRRQPQHF. The V and J genes are TRBV2 and TRBJ1-5, with 10 bases matching TRBD1. The J segment lost 7 bases and the V segment lost 5 bases, leaving 14 bases of the junction unmatched. The CDR3 covers 17 residues. The germline V gene encodes CDR1 SNHLY and CDR2 FYNNEI. The whole variable domain, filled in from reference TRBV2 and TRBJ1-5, reads EPEVTQTPSHQVTQMGQEVILRCVPISNHLYFYWYRQILGQKVEFLVSFYNNEISEKSEIFDDQFSVERPDGSNFTLKIRSTKLEDSAMYFCASSLTRDRGRRQPQHFGDGTRLSIL.

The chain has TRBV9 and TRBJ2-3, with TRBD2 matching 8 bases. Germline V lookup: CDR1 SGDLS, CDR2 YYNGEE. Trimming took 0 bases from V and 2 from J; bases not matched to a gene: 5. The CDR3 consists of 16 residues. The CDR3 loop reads CASSVGSGGNTDTQYF. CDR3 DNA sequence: TGTGCCAGCAGCGTAGGAAGCGGGGGAAACACAGATACGCAGTATTTT.

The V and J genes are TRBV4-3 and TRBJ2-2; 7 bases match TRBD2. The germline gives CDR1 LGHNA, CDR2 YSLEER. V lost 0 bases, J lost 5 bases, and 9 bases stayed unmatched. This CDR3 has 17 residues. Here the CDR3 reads CASSQDRQRDETGELFF. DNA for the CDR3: TGCGCCAGCAGCCAAGATCGGCAGCGGGATGAGACCGGGGAGCTGTTTTTT.

CDR3 amino acids: CASSAGLADTGELFF. The CDR3 region has the DNA TGCGCCAGCAGCGCCGGACTAGCGGACACCGGGGAGCTGTTTTTT. This rearrangement joins TRBV5-1 to TRBJ2-2; TRBD2 aligns across 10 bases. The CDR3 covers 15 residues. CDR1 is SGHRS and CDR2 is YFSETQ in the germline V gene. Unmatched junction bases numbered 3, after V lost 4 bases and J lost 3 bases.

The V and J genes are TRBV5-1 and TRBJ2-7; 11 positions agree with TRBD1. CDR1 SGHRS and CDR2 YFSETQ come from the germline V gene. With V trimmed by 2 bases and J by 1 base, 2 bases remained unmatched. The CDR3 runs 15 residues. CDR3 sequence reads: CASSFRDRGSYEQYF. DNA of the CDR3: TGCGCCAGCAGCTTTAGGGACAGGGGGTCCTACGAGCAGTACTTC.

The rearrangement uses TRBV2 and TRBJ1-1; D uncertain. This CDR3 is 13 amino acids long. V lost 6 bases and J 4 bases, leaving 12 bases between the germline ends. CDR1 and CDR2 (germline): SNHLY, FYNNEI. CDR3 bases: TGTGCCAGCAGGGACGCCCCGGGCACTGAAGCTTTCTTT. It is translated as CASRDAPGTEAFF.

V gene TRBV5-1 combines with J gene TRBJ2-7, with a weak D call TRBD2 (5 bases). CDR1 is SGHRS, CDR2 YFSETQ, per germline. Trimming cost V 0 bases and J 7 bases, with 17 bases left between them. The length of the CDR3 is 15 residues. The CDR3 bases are TGCGCCAGCAGCTTGGAGTCGGGAACCCTACGGGAGCAGTACTTC. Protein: CASSLESGTLREQYF.

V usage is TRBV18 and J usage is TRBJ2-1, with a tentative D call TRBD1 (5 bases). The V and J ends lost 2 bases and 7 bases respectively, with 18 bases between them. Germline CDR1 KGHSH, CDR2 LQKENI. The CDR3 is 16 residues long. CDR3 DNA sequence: TGTGCCAGCTCACCATCACAGGACATACGGATTAATGAGCAGTTCTTC. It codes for CASSPSQDIRINEQFF. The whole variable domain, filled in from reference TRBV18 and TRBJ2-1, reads NAGVMQNPRHLVRRRGQEARLRCSPMKGHSHVYWYRQLPEEGLKFMVYLQKENIIDESGMPKERFSAEFPKEGPSILRIQQVVRGDSAAYFCASSPSQDIRINEQFFGPGTRLTVL.

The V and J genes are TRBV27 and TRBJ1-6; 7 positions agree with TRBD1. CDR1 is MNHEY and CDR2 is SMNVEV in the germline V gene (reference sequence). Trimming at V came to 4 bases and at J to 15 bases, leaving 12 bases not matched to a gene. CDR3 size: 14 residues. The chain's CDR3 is CASSSPTTGFLLHF. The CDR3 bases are TGTGCCAGCAGTTCCCCAACGACAGGGTTCCTCCTCCACTTT.

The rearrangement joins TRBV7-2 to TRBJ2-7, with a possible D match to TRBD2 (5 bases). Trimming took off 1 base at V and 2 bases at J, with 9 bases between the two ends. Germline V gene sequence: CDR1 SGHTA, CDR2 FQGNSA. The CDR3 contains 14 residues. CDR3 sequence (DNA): TGTGCCAGCAGCTTAGAGTTCGGGACCTACGAGCAGTACTTC. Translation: CASSLEFGTYEQYF.

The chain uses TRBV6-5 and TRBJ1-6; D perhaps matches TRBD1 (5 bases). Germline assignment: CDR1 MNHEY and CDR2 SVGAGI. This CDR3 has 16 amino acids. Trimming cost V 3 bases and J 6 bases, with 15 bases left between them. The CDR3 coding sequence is TGTGCCAGCAGTTATTCAACAGGACGTTTTAATTCACCCCTCCACTTT. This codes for CASSYSTGRFNSPLHF.

CDR3 residues: CASSLGNGETQYF. In DNA form, the CDR3 reads TGCGCCAGCAGTCTTGGGAATGGGGAGACCCAGTACTTC. This chain links TRBV5-1 with TRBJ2-5; D remains ambiguous. The V gene lost 5 bases and the J gene lost 5 bases, with 13 bases spanning the gap. This CDR3 has 13 residues. Germline V gene sequence: CDR1 SGHRS, CDR2 YFSETQ.

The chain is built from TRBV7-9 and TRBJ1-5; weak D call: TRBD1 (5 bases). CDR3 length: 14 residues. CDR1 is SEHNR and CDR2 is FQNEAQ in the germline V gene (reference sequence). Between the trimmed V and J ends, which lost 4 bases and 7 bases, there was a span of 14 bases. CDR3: CASSWDRGTQPQHF. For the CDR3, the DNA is TGTGCCAGCAGCTGGGACCGGGGGACCCAGCCCCAGCATTTT. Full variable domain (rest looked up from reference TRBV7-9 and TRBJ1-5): DTGVSQNPRHKITKRGQNVTFRCDPISEHNRLYWYRQTLGQGPEFLTYFQNEAQLEKSRLLSDRFSAERPKGSFSTLEIQRTEQGDSAMYLCASSWDRGTQPQHFGDGTRLSIL.

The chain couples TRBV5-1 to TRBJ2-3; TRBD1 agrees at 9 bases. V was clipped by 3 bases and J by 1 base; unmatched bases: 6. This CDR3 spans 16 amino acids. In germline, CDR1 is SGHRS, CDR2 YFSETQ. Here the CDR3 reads CASSYPGQGRTDTQYF. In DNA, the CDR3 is TGCGCCAGCAGCTACCCTGGACAGGGGCGCACAGATACGCAGTATTTT.

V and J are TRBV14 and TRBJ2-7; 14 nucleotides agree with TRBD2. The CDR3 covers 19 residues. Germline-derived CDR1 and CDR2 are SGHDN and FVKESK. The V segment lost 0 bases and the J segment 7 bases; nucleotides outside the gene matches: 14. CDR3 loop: CASSQEGVGGTSGSREQYF. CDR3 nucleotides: TGTGCCAGCAGCCAAGAGGGGGTTGGCGGGACTAGCGGGAGTCGTGAGCAGTACTTC. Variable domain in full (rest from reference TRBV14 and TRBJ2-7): EAGVTQFPSHSVIEKGQTVTLRCDPISGHDNLYWYRRVMGKEIKFLLHFVKESKQDESGMPNNRFLAERTGGTYSTLKVQPAELEDSGVYFCASSQEGVGGTSGSREQYFGPGTRLTVT.

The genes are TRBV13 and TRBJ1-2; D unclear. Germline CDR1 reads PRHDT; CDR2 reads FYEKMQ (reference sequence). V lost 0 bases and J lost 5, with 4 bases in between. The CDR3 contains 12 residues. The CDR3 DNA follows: TGTGCCAGCAGCTTAGGGAAGTATGGCTACACCTTC. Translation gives CASSLGKYGYTF.

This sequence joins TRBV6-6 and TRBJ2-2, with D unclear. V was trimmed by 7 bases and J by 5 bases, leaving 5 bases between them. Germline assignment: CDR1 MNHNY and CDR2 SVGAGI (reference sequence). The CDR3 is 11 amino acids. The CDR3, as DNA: TGTGCCAGCATGTTGACCGGGGAGCTGTTTTTT. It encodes CASMLTGELFF.

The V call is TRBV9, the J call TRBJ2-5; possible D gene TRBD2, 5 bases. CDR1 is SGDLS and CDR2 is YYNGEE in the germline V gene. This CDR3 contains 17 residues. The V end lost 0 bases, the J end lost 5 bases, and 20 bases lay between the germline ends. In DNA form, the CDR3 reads TGTGCCAGCAGCGTAGAGGGTTTATGGGGAGTTTGGGAGACCCAGTACTTC. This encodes CASSVEGLWGVWETQYF.

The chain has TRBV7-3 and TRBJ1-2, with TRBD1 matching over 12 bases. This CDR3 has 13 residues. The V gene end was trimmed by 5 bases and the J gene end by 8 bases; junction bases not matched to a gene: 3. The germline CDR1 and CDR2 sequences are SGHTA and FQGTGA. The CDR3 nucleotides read TGTGCCAGCAGCCAGGGACAGGGGGCCGGCTACACCTTC. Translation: CASSQGQGAGYTF.

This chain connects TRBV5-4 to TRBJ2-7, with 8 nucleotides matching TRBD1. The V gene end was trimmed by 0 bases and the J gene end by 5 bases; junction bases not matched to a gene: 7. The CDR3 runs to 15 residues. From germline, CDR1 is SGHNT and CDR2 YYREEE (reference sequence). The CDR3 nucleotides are TGTGCCAGCAGCTTGGGACAGGGGAGAGGAGACGAGCAGTACTTC. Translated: CASSLGQGRGDEQYF.

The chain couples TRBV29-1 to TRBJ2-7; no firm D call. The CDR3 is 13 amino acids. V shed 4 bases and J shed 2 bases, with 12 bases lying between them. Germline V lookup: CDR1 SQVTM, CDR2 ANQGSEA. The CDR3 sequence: CSVVLGPTYEQYF. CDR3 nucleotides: TGCAGCGTTGTCCTAGGGCCGACCTACGAGCAGTACTTC.

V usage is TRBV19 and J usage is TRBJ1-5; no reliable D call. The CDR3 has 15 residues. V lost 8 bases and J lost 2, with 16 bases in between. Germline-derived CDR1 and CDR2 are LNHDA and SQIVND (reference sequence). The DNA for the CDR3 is TGTGCCAGTCAAAGGCGGGAGGGTGGCAATCAGCCCCAGCATTTT. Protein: CASQRREGGNQPQHF.

The CDR3 DNA follows: TGTGCCAGTAGTGGGGGCGGACTCGAGCAGTTCTTC. It yields the protein CASSGGGLEQFF. This chain connects TRBV19 to TRBJ2-1; weak D call: TRBD1 (6 bases). The germline CDR1 and CDR2 sequences are LNHDA and SQIVND (reference sequence). With 5 bases removed from V and 10 bases from J, the gap between germline ends came to 12 bases. The CDR3 contains 12 residues.